Listed here are 26 T cell receptor beta chains from one sample, sequenced in a study of CD8 T cells in ankylosing spondylitis. Overall study results and limits: About 8 highly homologous variants formed a TCR beta motif that appeared characteristic of ankylosing spondylitis blood.

TCRdb itself ran the 5' RACE reads through MiXCR, one entry per CDR3 protein. This sample has approximately 400,000 distinct CDR3 sequences, with roughly a quarter found just once. Their target antigens are unknown. What was sequenced was blood, either unsorted or a sorted T cell fraction (not recorded which). All receptors come from a male donor with ankylosing spondylitis.

This clonotype was observed many times. CDR3 protein: CASRLWTSGSYNEQFF. CDR3 bases: TGTGCCAGCAGACTCTGGACTAGCGGGTCCTACAATGAGCAGTTCTTC. V and J are TRBV12-3 or TRBV12-4 and TRBJ2-1; the match to TRBD2 covers 11 bases. The CDR3 sequence is 16 residues long. Trimming at V came to 6 bases and at J to 1 base, leaving 5 bases not matched to a gene.

The V call is TRBV5-1, the J call TRBJ1-6; maybe TRBD1 (6 bases). The CDR3 totals 15 residues. The V end was cut by 0 bases, the J end by 10 bases, with 14 bases between. Germline assignment: CDR1 SGHRS and CDR2 YFSETQ. The CDR3 DNA follows: TGCGCCAGCAGCTTGGATTCTGGGGGCGGGTCACCCCTCCACTTT. This sequence encodes CASSLDSGGGSPLHF.

There are a few counts of this clonotype. The rearrangement joins TRBV7-6 to TRBJ2-1; TRBD2 agrees at 7 bases. Germline loops: CDR1 SGHVS, CDR2 FNYEAQ. The V and J ends lost 5 bases and 0 bases, in that order; junction bases with no gene match: 7. The CDR3 is made up of 16 amino acids. The CDR3, as DNA: TGTGCCAGCAGCCTCCGGACTAGAAGCTCCTACAATGAGCAGTTCTTC. It specifies CASSLRTRSSYNEQFF.

CDR3 in amino acids: CASSAGRLYGYTF. DNA of the CDR3: TGCGCCAGCAGCGCGGGACGACTATATGGCTACACCTTC. This chain connects TRBV5-1 to TRBJ1-2; perhaps TRBD1 as D (5 bases). CDR1 is SGHRS, CDR2 YFSETQ, per germline. Between the trimmed V and J ends, which lost 4 bases and 5 bases, there was a span of 12 bases. This CDR3 contains 13 residues.

V usage is TRBV7-2 and J usage is TRBJ1-6; the match to TRBD1 covers 9 bases. The length of the CDR3 is 14 residues. CDR1 and CDR2 (germline): SGHTA, FQGNSA. V shed 5 bases and J 6 bases; nucleotides not matched to a gene: 2. CDR3 bases: TGTGCCAGCAGCCGGGACAGGGCTAATTCACCCCTCCACTTT. Amino acid sequence: CASSRDRANSPLHF.

The J gene is TRBJ2-7, the V gene TRBV5-7; D not resolved. TRBV5-7 is known as an ORF, though its function is uncertain. This CDR3 is built from 14 residues. V dropped 9 bases and J dropped 0 bases, with 16 bases sitting between them. In DNA, the CDR3 is TGTGCCATGAGCTCCGGGCTCCTCTCCTACGAGCAGTACTTC. Translated, it gives CAMSSGLLSYEQYF.

The genes are TRBV6-4 and TRBJ2-1; 11 nucleotides agree with TRBD2. The CDR3 sequence is 15 residues long. The J segment lost 8 bases and the V segment lost 1 base, leaving 4 bases of the junction unmatched. CDR1 is MRHNA, CDR2 SNTAGT, per germline. For the CDR3, the DNA is TGTGCCAGCAGTGACTTAGCGGGAGGGGTCGATGAGCAGTTCTTC. It encodes CASSDLAGGVDEQFF.

This clonotype turned up a few times. The rearrangement links TRBV12-3 or TRBV12-4 to TRBJ2-7; unclear D gene. The CDR3 sequence is 14 residues long. V was cut by 2 bases and J by 5 bases, with 13 bases left in between. The CDR3 is CASSLRMVQDEQYF. CDR3 coding DNA: TGTGCCAGCAGTTTACGTATGGTACAAGACGAGCAGTACTTC.

This clonotype turned up a few times. The gene calls are TRBV2 and TRBJ2-1; 7 bases map to TRBD1. Germline-derived CDR1 and CDR2 are SNHLY and FYNNEI. J lost 3 bases, V lost 7 bases, and 12 bases had no gene match. This CDR3 contains 16 residues. This CDR3 reads CASTPFRDRVYNEQFF. The CDR3 DNA reads as TGTGCCAGCACCCCTTTTCGAGACAGGGTCTACAATGAGCAGTTCTTC. The whole variable domain, remainder taken from reference TRBV2 and TRBJ2-1, is EPEVTQTPSHQVTQMGQEVILRCVPISNHLYFYWYRQILGQKVEFLVSFYNNEISEKSEIFDDQFSVERPDGSNFTLKIRSTKLEDSAMYFCASTPFRDRVYNEQFFGPGTRLTVL.

This chain links TRBV4-1 with TRBJ1-1; TRBD1 aligns across 11 bases. Per germline, CDR1 MGHRA and CDR2 YSYEKL. V lost 2 bases, J lost 1 base, and 6 bases stayed unmatched. The CDR3 is 17 amino acids. The CDR3 nucleotides are TGCGCCAGCAGCCAATACAGGACAGGGGGCCGGAACACTGAAGCTTTCTTT. Amino acid sequence: CASSQYRTGGRNTEAFF.

This clonotype was observed a handful of times. This chain joins TRBV5-1 and TRBJ2-1, with 10 nucleotides matching TRBD1. CDR3 size: 16 residues. CDR1 and CDR2 from the germline V gene are SGHRS and YFSETQ. The ends lost 4 bases at V and 5 bases at J; junction bases unmatched: 9. This CDR3 is CASSEVWTGGHNEQFF. The CDR3 region has the DNA TGCGCCAGCAGCGAGGTGTGGACAGGGGGACACAATGAGCAGTTCTTC.

The rearrangement uses TRBV6-1 and TRBJ2-2; 9 positions match TRBD2. The J segment lost 7 bases and the V segment lost 6 bases, leaving 9 bases of the junction unmatched. Per the germline V gene, CDR1 is MNHNS and CDR2 is SASEGT. The CDR3 is 15 residues long. The DNA of the CDR3 is TGTGCCAGCAGACCCGAGCGGGAGGATGGCGGGGAGCTGTTTTTT. Translated, it gives CASRPEREDGGELFF.

This clonotype was picked up a small number of times. The V gene is TRBV20-1, the J gene TRBJ2-7, with 8 bases lining up with TRBD2. CDR3 length: 13 amino acids. J was trimmed by 5 bases and V by 7 bases; bases with no gene match: 10. Per germline, CDR1 DFQATT and CDR2 SNEGSKA (reference sequence). CDR3 bases: TGCAGTGACGGTAGCGGGAACAGGGACGAGCAGTACTTC. This codes for CSDGSGNRDEQYF.

This rearrangement joins TRBV6-2 or TRBV6-3 to TRBJ2-1, with D hard to call. CDR1 and CDR2 (germline): MNHEY, SVGEGT. The CDR3 has 15 amino acids. V lost 5 bases and J 9 bases, leaving 20 bases between the germline ends. CDR3 sequence: CASSPLDTKSIEQFF. The CDR3, as DNA: TGTGCCAGCAGTCCTTTGGATACTAAGTCGATTGAGCAGTTCTTC.

This clonotype was picked up one time. This chain uses TRBV7-9 with TRBJ1-5, with D perhaps matching TRBD1 (5 bases). With 1 base removed from V and 1 base from J, the gap between germline ends came to 14 bases. Germline V lookup: CDR1 SEHNR, CDR2 FQNEAQ (reference sequence). This CDR3 is 17 amino acids long. Here the CDR3 reads CASSLVSSGESNQPQHF. CDR3 coding DNA: TGTGCCAGCAGCTTAGTTTCGTCGGGGGAGAGCAATCAGCCCCAGCATTTT.

The rearrangement links TRBV3-1 to TRBJ2-5; 15 bases line up with TRBD2. The germline V gene encodes CDR1 LGHDT and CDR2 YNNKEL (reference sequence). The CDR3 totals 16 residues. After removal of 4 bases from V and 4 bases from J, the junction contained 4 bases not matched to a gene. CDR3 residues: CASSRGLAGGSETQYF. The CDR3 DNA reads TGTGCCAGCAGCCGGGGACTAGCGGGAGGATCAGAGACCCAGTACTTC.

A single count supports this clonotype. The chain links TRBV5-4 to TRBJ2-1; TRBD2 is a possible D gene (5 bases). The germline gives CDR1 SGHNT, CDR2 YYREEE (reference sequence). V was clipped by 4 bases and J by 6 bases, with 14 bases between them. This CDR3 is built from 14 residues. The CDR3, as DNA: TGTGCCAGCAGCCCAACCACTAGTTTCAATGAGCAGTTCTTC. It codes for CASSPTTSFNEQFF.

The V call is TRBV3-1, the J call TRBJ2-7, with D maybe TRBD2 (6 bases). The CDR3 runs to 15 residues. The germline V and J ends were trimmed by 4 bases and 1 base, with 14 bases remaining between them. Germline V gives CDR1 LGHDT, CDR2 YNNKEL (reference sequence). Here the CDR3 DNA reads TGTGCCAGCAGCCTCTGGGGGGAGTGGTCCTACGAGCAGTACTTC. It translates to CASSLWGEWSYEQYF.

This clonotype was observed a few times. The genes are TRBV20-1 and TRBJ1-1, with 8 bases identical to TRBD1. Germline CDR1 and CDR2: DFQATT and SNEGSKA (reference sequence). V trimming: 7 bases; J trimming: 7 bases; junction bases outside the gene matches: 8. The CDR3 totals 12 residues. The CDR3 loop reads CSVPDRAGEAFF. CDR3 nucleotide sequence: TGCAGTGTCCCGGACAGGGCAGGTGAAGCTTTCTTT.

J is TRBJ2-3 and V is TRBV29-1; 9 positions match TRBD1. Germline V gene data show CDR1 as SQVTM and CDR2 as ANQGSEA. CDR3 length equals 13 residues. Trimming at V came to 5 bases and at J to 6 bases, leaving 6 bases not matched to a gene. The CDR3 is CSVYGQGMDTQYF. CDR3 nucleotides: TGCAGCGTTTACGGACAGGGGATGGATACGCAGTATTTT.

This sequence joins TRBV27 and TRBJ2-1; TRBD2 matches 7 bases. The trim removed 0 bases at V and 7 bases at J, leaving 9 bases unmatched. CDR1 MNHEY and CDR2 SMNVEV come from the germline V gene (reference sequence). The CDR3 is 16 amino acids. The CDR3 sequence is CASSLSGGGPGNEQFF. The CDR3 region has the DNA TGTGCCAGCAGTTTATCTGGGGGAGGGCCGGGGAATGAGCAGTTCTTC.

At least ten counts were recorded for this clonotype. The rearrangement links TRBV2 to TRBJ2-1; D is ambiguous. Germline loops: CDR1 SNHLY, CDR2 FYNNEI. This CDR3 comprises 11 residues. V was pared by 9 bases and J by 13 bases, with 16 bases between. CDR3 sequence (DNA): TGTGCCAGTGGGGAAAACCTCTTACAGTTCTTC. This gives the protein CASGENLLQFF.

The V call is TRBV29-1, the J call TRBJ2-5; tentatively, D is TRBD2 (6 bases). This CDR3 contains 12 residues. The germline V gene encodes CDR1 SQVTM and CDR2 ANQGSEA. V lost 7 bases to trimming and J lost 3 bases, with 12 bases between them. CDR3: CSASGSEETQYF. DNA of the CDR3: TGCAGCGCCAGCGGGTCGGAAGAGACCCAGTACTTC.

The chain joins TRBV24-1 to TRBJ2-1; D is undetermined. The CDR3 runs 12 residues. The V gene's germline CDR1 is KGHDR and CDR2 SFDVKD. Trimming cost V 4 bases and J 2 bases, with 2 bases left between them. CDR3 coding DNA: TGTGCCACCAGTGACGCCTACAATGAGCAGTTCTTC. As protein: CATSDAYNEQFF.

This clonotype was observed a few times. The rearrangement joins TRBV20-1 to TRBJ2-5; TRBD1 matches 9 bases. V shed 6 bases, J shed 5 bases, and the junction held 4 bases outside the gene matches. CDR1 is DFQATT and CDR2 is SNEGSKA in the germline V gene (reference sequence). The length of the CDR3 is 12 residues. CDR3 amino acids: CSATGGRETQYF. CDR3 coding DNA: TGCAGTGCCACAGGGGGCAGGGAGACCCAGTACTTC.

This rearrangement joins TRBV7-2 to TRBJ2-4, with TRBD1 matching over 11 bases. CDR1 SGHTA and CDR2 FQGNSA come from the germline V gene. CDR3 length: 16 amino acids. V was pared by 1 base and J by 8 bases, with 7 bases of the junction left unmatched. The CDR3 nucleotides are TGTGCCAGCAGCTTAGACGGACAGGGGGCAGGGGACATTCAGTACTTC. Encoded protein: CASSLDGQGAGDIQYF.